This is a list of T cell receptor beta chains from one sample in a study of radiation and T cells in renal cell carcinoma. Here immunoSEQ multiplex PCR was the method, and the copy in TCRdb shows in-frame clones only, minus some. The sample contains tens of thousands of clones, approximately 80% of which appear only once. The sample here was blood, taken from a patient whose treatment included radiotherapy and nephrectomy. The receptors derive from a man aged 55 to 70 with renal cell carcinoma. CDR3s include the opening cysteine and the closing phenylalanine or tryptophan. A D gene is named only where the DNA matches it firmly. Some rows mark clone size as missing; the rest say once, few, many or name a class of expanded clone.

d_call	v_call	j_call	clone_size	cdr3_nt	cdr3_aa
-	TRBV7-2	TRBJ1-6	-	TGTGCCAGCAGCCCACTCGAGGTGATTTCACCCCTCCACTTT	CASSPLEVISPLHF
-	TRBV30	TRBJ2-3	-	TGTGCCTGGAGTGTACTCGGCGGGAGCACAGATACGCAGTATTTT	CAWSVLGGSTDTQYF
-	TRBV19	TRBJ2-1	once	TGTGCCAGCAGCAGGGTCAGTGTAGACAATGAGCAGTTCTTC	CASSRVSVDNEQFF
-	TRBV12-2	TRBJ1-1	once	TGTGCCAGCAGCTTGGATGGTCGAGGAGCTTTCTTT	CASSLDGRGAFF
-	TRBV2	TRBJ2-2	-	TGTGCCAGCAGTGATGGGGGATATGGGGAGCTGTTTTTT	CASSDGGYGELFF
TRBD2	TRBV6-6	TRBJ2-3	-	TGTGCCAGCAGTTACTCGAAGCGGGATTACACAGATACGCAGTATTTT	CASSYSKRDYTDTQYF
TRBD1	TRBV4-3	TRBJ1-1	-	TGCGCCAGCAGCCAGGGCCCAGACAGGGGCGATTTTTGGTGGACTGAAGCTTTCTTT	CASSQGPDRGDFWWTEAFF
-	TRBV5-1	TRBJ1-6	-	TGCGCCAGCAGCCCCCTACCCTCCTATAATTCACCCCTCCACTTT	CASSPLPSYNSPLHF
-	TRBV11-3	TRBJ2-1	few	TGTGCCAGCAGCGACAGACTTGGCAATGAGCAGTTCTTC	CASSDRLGNEQFF
TRBD1	TRBV6-1	TRBJ1-5	-	TGTGCCAGCAGTGGACAGGGGGGCAGTCAGCCCCAGCATTTT	CASSGQGGSQPQHF
-	TRBV4-3	TRBJ2-3	-	TGCGCCAGCAGCCAAGATCTCACCCGGACTCAAAACACAGATACGCAGTATTTT	CASSQDLTRTQNTDTQYF
-	TRBV2	TRBJ1-5	-	TGTGCCAGCAAAGAGGGGACGGGTCAGCCCCAGCATTTT	CASKEGTGQPQHF
TRBD1	TRBV6-1	TRBJ1-1	once	TGTGCCAGCAGGCCACAGGGGGGGAACACTGAAGCTTTCTTT	CASRPQGGNTEAFF
-	TRBV27	TRBJ2-7	-	TGTGCCAGCAGTCCTGGCCAGGGCCTCACCTACGAGCAGTACTTC	CASSPGQGLTYEQYF
-	TRBV9	TRBJ2-1	few	TGTGCCAGCAGTCAAGGCTGGGGCACCAACAATGAGCAGTTCTTC	CASSQGWGTNNEQFF
TRBD2	TRBV5-1	TRBJ2-4	once	TGCGCCAGCAGCGAGAGGCTAGCGGGAGGGTTCGGGTCCAAAAACATTCAGTACTTC	CASSERLAGGFGSKNIQYF
TRBD1	TRBV15	TRBJ2-7	-	TGTGCCACCAGCAGAGCCGGGACAGGGGGCGTCTACGAGCAGTACTTC	CATSRAGTGGVYEQYF
-	TRBV12-5	TRBJ1-5	-	TGTGCTAGTGGTTCCAGCTTCCAGCCCCAGCATTTT	CASGSSFQPQHF
-	TRBV14	TRBJ2-7	-	TGTGCCAGCAGCCAAGTTAATGCGGGACGGGTCTCCTACGAGCAGTACTTC	CASSQVNAGRVSYEQYF
TRBD2	TRBV30	TRBJ2-3	-	TGTGCCTGGAGCCCCGGGACTAGCGGGAGTTCAGATACGCAGTATTTT	CAWSPGTSGSSDTQYF
TRBD2	TRBV6-4	TRBJ2-3	-	TGTGCCAGCAGTGATGTCGCGGGAGGGTGGACGCAGTATTTT	CASSDVAGGWTQYF
TRBD2	TRBV4-3	TRBJ2-2	-	TGCGCCAGCAGCCAAAGTACTAGCGAACTTAACACCGGGGAGCTGTTTTTT	CASSQSTSELNTGELFF